Listed below are T cell receptor beta chains from one sample, sequenced in a study of T cell clones after liver transplantation. The repertoire was sequenced with immunoSEQ multiplex PCR; TCRdb's copy has only in-frame clones and lacks some. The top ten clones hold roughly 14% of a sample with about 51,000 clones, 70% to 90% of them seen once. Sequencing used CD8+ T cells from blood, obtained 12 months after liver transplant. The source is a human patient who received a liver transplant. Some of the T cells may derive from the graft donor. The CDR3 runs from the conserved cysteine through the conserved F or W. The D gene is left open where the match is weak. Size is omitted from some rows. Given values are once, few, many or a class for expanded clones.

J gene,clone size,D gene,V gene,CDR3 DNA,CDR3 protein
TRBJ2-2,few,NA,TRBV2,TGTGCCAGCAGCGTTGGACAGAGGGGCACCGGGGAGCTGTTTTTT,CASSVGQRGTGELFF
TRBJ2-3,NA,TRBD1,TRBV9,TGTGCCAGCAGCCCCCGGACAGGGACAGATACGCAGTATTTT,CASSPRTGTDTQYF
TRBJ2-7,NA,TRBD1,TRBV6-1,TGTGCCAGCAGTGAGACTCCAGGGGGCGAGGAGCACGACGAGCAGTACTTC,CASSETPGGEEHDEQYF
TRBJ2-7,NA,TRBD1,TRBV27,TGTGCCAGCAGTTGGCAGGGGGCGGGTGAGCAGTACTTC,CASSWQGAGEQYF
TRBJ1-2,NA,NA,TRBV27,TGTGCCAGCAGTCCCCGGGACGGAAACCACTATGGCTACACCTTC,CASSPRDGNHYGYTF
TRBJ2-1,NA,NA,TRBV19,TGTGCCAGTAGTTTGGTACCCCTGGGTAGTCCCTACAATGAGCAGTTCTTC,CASSLVPLGSPYNEQFF
TRBJ2-7,NA,TRBD2,TRBV27,TGTGCCAGCAGTTTTCAGGGGACTAGCCTTCCCTACGAGCAGTACTTC,CASSFQGTSLPYEQYF
TRBJ1-2,NA,TRBD1,TRBV25-1,TGTGCCAGCAGTACACCGGGACAGGGGAGCGGCTACACCTTC,CASSTPGQGSGYTF
TRBJ1-1,NA,TRBD1,TRBV28,TGTGCCAGCAGTTGGGGACAGTTGAACACTGAAGCTTTCTTT,CASSWGQLNTEAFF
TRBJ2-3,NA,NA,TRBV7-2,TGTGCCAGCAGCCCGGGACTCCTCACAGATACGCAGTATTTT,CASSPGLLTDTQYF
TRBJ2-7,NA,TRBD2,TRBV6-6,TGTGCCAGCAGTCCCGATTTGACTAGCCGCGCCTACGAGCAGTACTTC,CASSPDLTSRAYEQYF
TRBJ2-1,NA,TRBD1,TRBV2,TGTGCCAGCAGTTTAAGACAGGGGGATCTCCACTCCAACAATGAGCAGTTCTTC,CASSLRQGDLHSNNEQFF
TRBJ1-4,NA,NA,TRBV27,TGTGCCAGCAGTTTACGGGGAGCGACTAATGAAAAACTGTTTTTT,CASSLRGATNEKLFF
TRBJ1-5,NA,NA,TRBV28,TGTGCCAGCAGTTTACGGGAGGGCTATCAGCCCCAGCATTTT,CASSLREGYQPQHF
TRBJ2-7,NA,NA,TRBV9,TGTGCCAGCAGCGCCGGAGGGGGGACGTACGAGCAGTACTTC,CASSAGGGTYEQYF
TRBJ2-2,NA,NA,TRBV11-2,TGTGCCAGCAGCTTAATACGGGCTAGCGAAAACACCGGGGAGCTGTTTTTT,CASSLIRASENTGELFF
TRBJ1-3,NA,NA,TRBV9,TGTGCCAGCAGCGTAGGAGATCATGACTCGGGGGGAAACACCATATATTTT,CASSVGDHDSGGNTIYF
TRBJ2-5,NA,NA,TRBV19,TGTGCCAGTAGTCAAGTCGCTTGGGAGACCCAGTACTTC,CASSQVAWETQYF
TRBJ1-2,NA,NA,TRBV4-3,TGCGCCAGCAGCCAAGGACGTGGGGATGGGTATGGCTACACCTTC,CASSQGRGDGYGYTF
TRBJ1-1,once,NA,TRBV27,TGTGCCAGCAGTTTATTACAGGCTACTGAAGCTTTCTTT,CASSLLQATEAFF
TRBJ1-2,NA,NA,TRBV4-1,TGCGCCAGCAGCCAAGATGGATGGGAGGGTGGCAGCTACACCTTC,CASSQDGWEGGSYTF
TRBJ2-7,NA,NA,TRBV28,TGTGCCAGCAAGGCAGGGGACTTTACCTACGAGCAGTACTTC,CASKAGDFTYEQYF
TRBJ2-1,NA,TRBD1,TRBV2,TGTGCCAGCAGTGGGGACAGGGCCCACTATTCCTACAATGAGCAGTTCTTC,CASSGDRAHYSYNEQFF
TRBJ2-1,NA,NA,TRBV4-1,TGCGCCAGCAGCCAGGGAGGGACATTTGAGCAGTTCTTC,CASSQGGTFEQFF
TRBJ2-7,NA,NA,TRBV9,TGTGCCAGCAGCGTAGGGGTTAGCGGCTACGAGCAGTACTTC,CASSVGVSGYEQYF
TRBJ2-1,once,NA,TRBV19,TGTGCCAGTAGTGCGGGACCGGGGAATGAGCAGTTCTTC,CASSAGPGNEQFF
TRBJ1-1,NA,TRBD1,TRBV5-6,TGTGCCAGCAGCTGGGGACAGCTCATGAACACTGAAGCTTTCTTT,CASSWGQLMNTEAFF
TRBJ2-3,NA,NA,TRBV4-3,TGCGCCAGCAGCCAAGTTCGGGGAATCACAGATACGCAGTATTTT,CASSQVRGITDTQYF
TRBJ1-1,NA,NA,TRBV6-4,TGTGCCAGCAGTGACTCCGAGAACACTGAAGCTTTCTTT,CASSDSENTEAFF
TRBJ1-2,NA,NA,TRBV27,TGTGCCAGCAGTAGTCTGATGAACTATGGCTACACCTTC,CASSSLMNYGYTF
TRBJ2-7,NA,NA,TRBV5-4,TGTGCCAGCAGCCTCAACCTAGCGAACTCCTACGAGCAGTACTTC,CASSLNLANSYEQYF
TRBJ1-5,few,NA,TRBV5-4,TGTGCCAGCAGCTTTTGGGGTGGCAATCAGCCCCAGCATTTT,CASSFWGGNQPQHF
TRBJ1-3,NA,NA,TRBV4-3,TGCGCCAGCAGCCAACCCGACGGGTATGGAAACACCATATATTTT,CASSQPDGYGNTIYF
TRBJ1-1,few,NA,TRBV29-1,TGCAGCGTTGAAGCGGCAGGGCCCGAAGCTTTCTTT,CSVEAAGPEAFF
TRBJ2-7,few,TRBD2,TRBV27,TGTGCCAGCAGTTTATCCAAGGCCACTAGCGGCAATCCCTACGAGCAGTACTTC,CASSLSKATSGNPYEQYF
TRBJ2-7,NA,NA,TRBV9,TGTGCCAGCAGCGTAATGGGCAGCGCATCCTACGAGCAGTACTTC,CASSVMGSASYEQYF
TRBJ2-1,once,NA,TRBV21-1,TGTGCCAGCAGCAGCCTGCTGGCGGGACCCCGAGGGGGTGAGCAGTTCTTC,CASSSLLAGPRGGEQFF
TRBJ2-7,once,NA,TRBV6-1,TGTGCCAGCAGTATGGACCCGGATCAGCAGTACTTC,CASSMDPDQQYF
TRBJ2-1,NA,NA,TRBV27,TGTGCCAGCAGTTCTACCCCCCGAGGTAGTAACAATGGGCAGTTCTTC,CASSSTPRGSNNGQFF
TRBJ1-5,once,NA,TRBV27,TGTGCCAGCAGATATGCTCAGAGCGGTCAGCCCCAGCATTTT,CASRYAQSGQPQHF
TRBJ1-4,NA,NA,TRBV7-9,TGTGCCAGCAGCCCTCAATTAAGACAGCCTAACGGCGAAAAACTGTTTTTT,CASSPQLRQPNGEKLFF
TRBJ1-1,NA,NA,TRBV27,TGTGCCAGCAGTTTCTGGGGGGGAGACACTGAAGCTTTCTTT,CASSFWGGDTEAFF